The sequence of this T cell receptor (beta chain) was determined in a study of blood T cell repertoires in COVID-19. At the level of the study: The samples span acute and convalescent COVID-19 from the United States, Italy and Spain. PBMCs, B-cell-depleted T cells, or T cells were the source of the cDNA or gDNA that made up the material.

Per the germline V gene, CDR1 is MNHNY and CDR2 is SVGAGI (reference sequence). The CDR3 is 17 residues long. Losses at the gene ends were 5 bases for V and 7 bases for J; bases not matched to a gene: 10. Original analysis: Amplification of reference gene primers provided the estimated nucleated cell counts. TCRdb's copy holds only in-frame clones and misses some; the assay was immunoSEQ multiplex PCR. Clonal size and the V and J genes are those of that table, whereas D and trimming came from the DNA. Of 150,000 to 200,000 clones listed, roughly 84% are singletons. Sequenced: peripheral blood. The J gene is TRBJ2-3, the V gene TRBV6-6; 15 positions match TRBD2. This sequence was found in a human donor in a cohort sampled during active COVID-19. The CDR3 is CASSPRTSGRAGNTQYF. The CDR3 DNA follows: TGTGCCAGCAGTCCCCGGACTAGCGGGAGGGCCGGGAATACGCAGTATTTT.